Shown below are 21 T cell receptor beta chains from a single sample sequenced in a study of CD8 T cells in ankylosing spondylitis. One entry per CDR3 protein, called by TCRdb with MiXCR from the 5' RACE reads. The table lists some 140,000 distinct CDR3 sequences, roughly 8% of them singletons. Material for sequencing was synovial fluid, either unsorted or a sorted T cell fraction (not recorded which). The receptors were gathered from a male donor with ankylosing spondylitis.

In this sample, this clonotype turned up many times. This chain's CDR3 is CASSRTEQGNYGYTF. The CDR3 DNA reads as TGTGCCAGCAGCCGAACGGAGCAGGGGAACTATGGCTACACCTTC. This chain links TRBV6-1 with TRBJ1-2; possible D gene TRBD1, 6 bases. The CDR3 is made up of 15 amino acids. V was cut by 6 bases and J by 2 bases, with 16 bases left in between. Germline CDR1 MNHNS, CDR2 SASEGT.

V and J are TRBV6-2 or TRBV6-3 and TRBJ2-7; TRBD2 aligns across 11 bases. Germline V lookup: CDR1 MNHEY, CDR2 SVGEGT. The CDR3 extends over 13 amino acids. The V gene end was trimmed by 10 bases and the J gene end by 6 bases; junction bases not matched to a gene: 8. CDR3 sequence reads: CAIGRLAGGEQYF. The CDR3 nucleotides read TGTGCCATCGGACGGCTAGCGGGAGGCGAGCAGTACTTC.

Regarding this clonotype: A much larger clone lies one base from this, so it may be a read error. This chain connects TRBV5-1 to TRBJ2-1; 7 nucleotides agree with TRBD2. V shed 2 bases, J shed 5 bases, and the junction held 7 bases outside the gene matches. Per the germline V gene, CDR1 is SGHRS and CDR2 is YFSETQ. This CDR3 spans 15 amino acids. In nucleotides, the CDR3 is TGCGCCAGCAGCTTAACCGGGACTAACCACAATGAGCAGTTCTTC. It codes for CASSLTGTNHNEQFF.

In its sample, this clonotype was seen many times. The chain couples TRBV5-1 to TRBJ2-7; no reliable D call. The germline V gene has CDR1 SGHRS and CDR2 YFSETQ. Trimming pared 5 bases from V and 3 bases from J, leaving 12 bases between. The CDR3 sequence is 13 residues long. The CDR3 spells CASRRQESYEQYF. In nucleotides, the CDR3 is TGCGCCAGCAGAAGGCAGGAGAGCTACGAGCAGTACTTC.

The table lists this clonotype with a count of one. It may be a read error: a sequence one base away is much more abundant. This sequence joins TRBV6-5 and TRBJ2-2; D tentatively fits TRBD1 or TRBD2 (5 bases each). CDR1 is MNHEY and CDR2 is SVGAGI in the germline V gene. The CDR3 loop spans 14 amino acids. The chain's CDR3 is CAGSWTPGTGELLF. The CDR3 DNA follows: TGTGCCGGAAGTTGGACGCCGGGGACCGGGGAGCTGCTTTTT.

This clonotype was counted a few times. The chain links TRBV7-3 to TRBJ1-1, with a weak D call TRBD1 (6 bases). The CDR3 spans 14 residues. The germline gives CDR1 SGHTA, CDR2 FQGTGA. V lost 5 bases and J 1 base, leaving 11 bases between the germline ends. CDR3: CASSARGGNTEAFF. The CDR3 region has the DNA TGTGCCAGCAGCGCCAGGGGAGGGAACACTGAAGCTTTCTTT.

The chain employs TRBV7-2 and TRBJ1-2; D gene uncertain. The CDR3 is 16 amino acids. Between the trimmed V and J ends, which lost 0 bases and 0 bases, there was a span of 11 bases. The germline V gene has CDR1 SGHTA and CDR2 FQGNSA. CDR3 sequence reads: CASSLAAGFSNYGYTF. CDR3 DNA: TGTGCCAGCAGCTTAGCTGCGGGGTTCTCTAACTATGGCTACACCTTC.

The chain is built from TRBV29-1 and TRBJ1-4, with 8 bases aligning to TRBD1. The CDR3 consists of 15 residues. Unmatched junction bases numbered 6, after V lost 6 bases and J lost 0 bases. Germline CDR1 and CDR2: SQVTM and ANQGSEA. The CDR3 coding sequence is TGCAGCGTCCGAGGGGGACAGGCAACTAATGAAAAACTGTTTTTT. Protein product: CSVRGGQATNEKLFF. The full variable domain, in which reference TRBV29-1 and TRBJ1-4 provide the parts outside the CDR3, is SAVISQKPSRDICQRGTSLTIQCQVDSQVTMMFWYRQQPGQSLTLIATANQGSEATYESGFVIDKFPISRPNLTFSTLTVSNMSPEDSSIYLCSVRGGQATNEKLFFGSGTQLSVL.

This clonotype has at least ten counts. V and J are TRBV4-3 and TRBJ1-3; 9 positions match TRBD1. The CDR3 extends over 20 amino acids. CDR1 and CDR2 from the germline V gene are LGHNA and YSLEER. V shed 5 bases and J 0 bases; nucleotides not matched to a gene: 17. CDR3 amino acids: CASSYLSGQGYLRSGNTIYF. CDR3 nucleotide sequence: TGCGCCAGCAGCTATCTTTCGGGACAGGGCTACCTTCGCTCTGGAAACACCATATATTTT.

This clonotype was detected ten times or more. The chain joins TRBV2 to TRBJ2-3; D not certain. Germline V lookup: CDR1 SNHLY, CDR2 FYNNEI. This CDR3 contains 13 residues. V gave up 0 bases and J gave up 6 bases, with 7 bases separating them. The CDR3 loop is CASSEADQDTQYF. The CDR3 nucleotides are TGTGCCAGCAGTGAAGCCGACCAGGATACGCAGTATTTT.

The V and J genes are TRBV6-5 and TRBJ2-2; D not certain. The CDR3 contains 13 residues. V dropped 2 bases and J dropped 6 bases, with 7 bases sitting between them. The germline CDR1 and CDR2 sequences are MNHEY and SVGAGI. The CDR3 sequence: CASSYRRAGELFF. CDR3 DNA: TGTGCCAGCAGTTACCGAAGGGCCGGGGAGCTGTTTTTT.

This clonotype has only a few counts. The chain combines TRBV7-9 with TRBJ1-6; no reliable D call. This CDR3 has 13 residues. CDR1 is SEHNR and CDR2 is FQNEAQ in the germline V gene (reference sequence). Trimming removed 1 base from V and 11 bases from J, with 9 bases in between. CDR3 bases: TGTGCCAGCAGCTTAGAAGGTGGGACACCCCTCCACTTT. It specifies CASSLEGGTPLHF.

This clonotype was seen at least ten times. The V call is TRBV20-1, the J call TRBJ2-3; the D gene is possibly TRBD1 (5 bases). The germline V gene has CDR1 DFQATT and CDR2 SNEGSKA (reference sequence). V was pared by 5 bases and J by 6 bases, with 18 bases between. There are 14 residues in the CDR3. CDR3 sequence reads: CSAVTSTGADTQYF. DNA of the CDR3: TGCAGTGCTGTGACCTCGACTGGGGCGGATACGCAGTATTTT.

This clonotype was seen more than once but under ten times. This chain links TRBV2 with TRBJ2-7; D possibly corresponds to TRBD2 (5 bases). Germline-derived CDR1 and CDR2 are SNHLY and FYNNEI. The CDR3 has 15 amino acids. Trimming shortened V by 4 bases and J by 0 bases, and 13 bases separated the two germline ends. The CDR3 nucleotides read TGTGCCAGCAGTGGGGCGGGTGTCCTCTCCTACGAGCAGTACTTC. This encodes CASSGAGVLSYEQYF.

This clonotype turned up a few times. The rearrangement uses TRBV27 and TRBJ2-5; no reliable D call. The CDR3 consists of 16 residues. CDR1 is MNHEY and CDR2 is SMNVEV in the germline V gene (reference sequence). V was trimmed by 5 bases and J by 2 bases, leaving 18 bases between them. The CDR3 DNA is TGTGCCAGCAGTCCGTCGGACCCACTCGAACAAGAGACCCAGTACTTC. Translating it yields CASSPSDPLEQETQYF.

This clonotype was detected only a few times. The chain is built from TRBV29-1 and TRBJ2-5; a weak D match, TRBD1 (5 bases). V shed 0 bases and J shed 9 bases, with 14 bases lying between them. Germline CDR1 reads SQVTM; CDR2 reads ANQGSEA. The CDR3 is 13 residues long. The CDR3 sequence: CSVEDSRDWAQYF. The CDR3 region has the DNA TGCAGCGTTGAAGACTCCAGGGATTGGGCCCAGTACTTC. Supplemented by reference TRBV29-1 and TRBJ2-5, the full variable domain reads SAVISQKPSRDICQRGTSLTIQCQVDSQVTMMFWYRQQPGQSLTLIATANQGSEATYESGFVIDKFPISRPNLTFSTLTVSNMSPEDSSIYLCSVEDSRDWAQYFGPGTRLLVL.

This clonotype was counted only a few times. V usage is TRBV7-2 and J usage is TRBJ2-2; 10 bases agree with TRBD1. V shed 5 bases and J 6 bases; nucleotides not matched to a gene: 9. Germline lookup yields CDR1 SGHTA and CDR2 FQGNSA. The CDR3 contains 16 residues. In DNA form, the CDR3 reads TGTGCCAGCAGCGCCCGACAGGGGGCGGCACCCGGGGAGCTGTTTTTT. This gives the protein CASSARQGAAPGELFF.

This clonotype occurred many times. J is TRBJ2-2 and V is TRBV2; D is unresolved. This CDR3 region has 13 residues. Trimming stripped 4 bases from V and 1 base from J, with 4 bases between. CDR1 SNHLY and CDR2 FYNNEI come from the germline V gene. In DNA form, the CDR3 reads TGTGCCAGCAGTGTTCAGAACACCGGGGAGCTGTTTTTT. It is translated as CASSVQNTGELFF.

This clonotype was seen ten or more times. This sequence joins TRBV28 and TRBJ2-1, with 7 bases aligning to TRBD2. The CDR3 has 14 amino acids. V was clipped by 3 bases and J by 11 bases; unmatched bases: 10. The germline V gene encodes CDR1 MDHEN and CDR2 SYDVKM. The CDR3 is CASSFLASGDKQFF. The DNA for the CDR3 is TGTGCCAGCAGTTTTTTAGCGAGCGGGGATAAGCAGTTCTTC.

Many counts were recorded for this clonotype. The CDR3 here is CASSSSPHPGEKLFF. CDR3 coding DNA: TGTGCCAGCAGCTCCAGCCCCCATCCTGGGGAAAAACTGTTTTTT. The chain combines TRBV7-6 with TRBJ1-4, with unresolved D. This CDR3 region has 15 residues. With 4 bases removed from V and 8 bases from J, the gap between germline ends came to 17 bases. From germline, CDR1 is SGHVS and CDR2 FNYEAQ.

This clonotype has more than one count but fewer than ten. Here the CDR3 reads CASSFSSSGTGELFF. In nucleotides, the CDR3 is TGCGCCAGCAGCTTTTCTAGCTCGGGCACCGGGGAGCTGTTTTTT. The chain joins TRBV5-1 to TRBJ2-2; D is possibly TRBD2 (5 bases). V lost 2 bases and J 4 bases, leaving 12 bases between the germline ends. Germline V CDR1 and CDR2: SGHRS, YFSETQ. CDR3 length: 15 amino acids.